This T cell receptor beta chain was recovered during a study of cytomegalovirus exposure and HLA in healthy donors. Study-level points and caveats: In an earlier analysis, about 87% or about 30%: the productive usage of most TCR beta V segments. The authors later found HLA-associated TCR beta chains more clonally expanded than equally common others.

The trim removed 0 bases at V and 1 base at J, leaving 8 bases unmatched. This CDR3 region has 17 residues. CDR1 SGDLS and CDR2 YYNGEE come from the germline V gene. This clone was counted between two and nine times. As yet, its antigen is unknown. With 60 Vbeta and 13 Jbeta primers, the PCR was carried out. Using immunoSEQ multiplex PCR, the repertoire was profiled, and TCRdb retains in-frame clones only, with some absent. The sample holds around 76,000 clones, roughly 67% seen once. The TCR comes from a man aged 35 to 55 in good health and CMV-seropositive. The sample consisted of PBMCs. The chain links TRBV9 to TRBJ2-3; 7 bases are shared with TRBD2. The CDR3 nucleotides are TGTGCCAGCAGCGTAGCTTGGGGGGAGGGCCGCACAGATACGCAGTATTTT. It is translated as CASSVAWGEGRTDTQYF.